The clone carrying this T cell receptor beta chain was recorded once. Antigen specificity is unknown. Primers: 60 Vbeta forward and 13 Jbeta reverse. Clones were read by immunoSEQ multiplex PCR, and TCRdb kept only the in-frame ones, dropping some. The table shows tens of thousands of clones, with over 75% occurring only once. These data are taken from a study of cytomegalovirus exposure and HLA in healthy donors. Broader study findings: Immune exposure was documented only through CMV serostatus.

This CDR3 is 13 amino acids long. With 4 bases removed from V and 6 bases from J, the gap between germline ends came to 11 bases. Germline V gene lookup returns CDR1 SGDLS and CDR2 YYNGEE. The study sampled nominally healthy donors, though unrecorded immune exposures were likely. This chain links TRBV9 with TRBJ2-1; D may be TRBD2 (6 bases). This sequence originates from a woman aged 25-40 years in good health and CMV-seropositive. Sequenced input: PBMCs. CDR3 sequence: CASSISGPNEQFF. CDR3 sequence (DNA): TGTGCCAGCAGCATAAGCGGGCCCAATGAGCAGTTCTTC.